Sequencing of this T cell receptor beta chain was carried out in a study of T cells in localized non-small cell lung cancer. Study observations and caveats: The study detected a median approximately 54 of the top 100 tumor clones in adjacent lung. The tumor had only one region sequenced, so heterogeneity remains possible. The greatest T cell clonality was found in uninvolved adjacent lung (higher than in tumor). Longer overall survival was associated with a higher density of T cells in the blood.

This table comes from immunoSEQ multiplex PCR, and its TCRdb copy is limited to in-frame clones, with some not included. The table includes about 59,000 clones, more than 85% detected once. Germline-derived CDR1 and CDR2 are SGHRS and YFSETQ. This CDR3 contains 16 residues. Unmatched junction bases numbered 7, after V lost 2 bases and J lost 5 bases. In regard to this clone: Its antigen is currently unknown.

This clonotype was obtained from a man aged 35 to 69 with stage I lung adenocarcinoma. The chain combines TRBV5-1 with TRBJ2-1; 10 bases align to TRBD2. The material was peripheral blood, obtained before any cancer treatment. CDR3 amino acids: CASSLTSGMKNNEQFF. The CDR3 nucleotides are TGCGCCAGCAGCTTAACTAGCGGGATGAAGAACAATGAGCAGTTCTTC.